This T cell receptor (beta chain) was recovered during a study of early T cells in non-severe SARS-CoV-2 infection. The overall study: Unsorted whole blood bulk RNA was sequenced, with unpaired chains.

The ends were cut back, 5 bases at V and 2 bases at J, with 13 bases in the middle. Germline values: CDR1 SNHLY, CDR2 FYNNEI. CDR3 length equals 14 residues. Study-wide results and limits: VDJdb-based matching was biased toward anti-spike CD8 responses and missed private and CD4 specificities.

Unique molecular identifiers were affixed to single, distinct cDNA molecules. TCRdb processed the 5' RACE reads anew with MiXCR; each CDR3 protein has one entry. This sample has approximately 70,000 distinct CDR3 sequences, with 12% found just once. This clonotype appeared a few times. Its antigen is currently unknown. Sequenced material: whole blood. The chain couples TRBV2 to TRBJ2-7; D unclear. The receptor's source is an adult who was a healthcare worker with PCR-confirmed SARS-CoV-2 infection or an uninfected control (not recorded which). CDR3 nucleotides: TGTGCCAGCAGTCCGGACCCGGACCCCTACGAGCAGTACTTC. Its protein product is CASSPDPDPYEQYF.